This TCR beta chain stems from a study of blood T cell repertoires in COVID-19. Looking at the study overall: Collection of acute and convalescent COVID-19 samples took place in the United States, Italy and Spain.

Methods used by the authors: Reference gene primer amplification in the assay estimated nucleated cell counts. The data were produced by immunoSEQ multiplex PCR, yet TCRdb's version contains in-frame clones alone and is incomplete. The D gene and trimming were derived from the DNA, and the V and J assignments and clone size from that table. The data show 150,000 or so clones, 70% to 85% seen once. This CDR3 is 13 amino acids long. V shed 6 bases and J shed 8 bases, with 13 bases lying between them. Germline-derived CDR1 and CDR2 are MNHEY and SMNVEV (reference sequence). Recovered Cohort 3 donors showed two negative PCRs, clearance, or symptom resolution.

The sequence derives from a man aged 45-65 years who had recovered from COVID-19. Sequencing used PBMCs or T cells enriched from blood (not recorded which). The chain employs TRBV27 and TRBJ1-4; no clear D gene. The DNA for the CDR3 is TGTGCCAGCAGGCCCGGTGGACTGGAAAAACTGTTTTTT. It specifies CASRPGGLEKLFF.